The source of this T cell receptor (beta chain) is a study of T cell responses to AZD1222 COVID-19 vaccine. Study observations and caveats: After two AZD1222 doses, spike-specific TCR breadth and depth rose versus day 0. Repertoire sampling occurred only after the peak T cell response. The sample set comprised mostly white British donors with more females, and clonal diversity was possibly underestimated.

Second doses were pooled across both intervals (about 4 or about 12 weeks). A word on this clone: Antigen specificity is unknown.

Profiling relied on immunoSEQ multiplex PCR, and the TCRdb table lists in-frame clones only, not all of them. Among 53,000 or so clones listed, 86% were seen once. The sequencing used peripheral blood, collected 28 days after the second AZD1222 dose. The sequence was obtained from an adult who received the AZD1222 COVID-19 vaccine.

The CDR3 sequence is CASSQDYQYGYTF. CDR3 DNA: TGTGCCAGCAGCCAAGATTATCAGTATGGCTACACCTTC. The V gene is TRBV3-1 (or the pseudogene TRBV3-2), the J gene TRBJ1-2; D not resolved. Germline V CDR1 and CDR2: LGHDT, YNNKEL (reference sequence). V lost 0 bases and J 5 bases, leaving 7 bases between the germline ends. The length of the CDR3 is 13 residues.